Below, one T cell receptor beta chain is given with its context. What it recognizes is unknown. This sample is part of a study of Tregs in tolerant kidney transplant recipients. Whole-study results and caveats: No direct test of biological reproducibility was done here. Few patients were studied, so findings need validation in larger groups. Expanding Tregs on activated donor B cells appeared to best identify donor-specific TCRbeta clones.

The CDR3 length is 11 residues. The V and J ends lost 4 bases and 5 bases respectively, with 8 bases between them. CDR1 SQVTM and CDR2 ANQGSEA come from the germline V gene. Clones were read by immunoSEQ multiplex PCR, and TCRdb kept only the in-frame ones, dropping some. The sample lists 92,000 or so clones, around nine tenths occurring once. This TCR was sampled from a human donor in good health. Material: CD8+ T cells from blood. The chain employs TRBV29-1 and TRBJ1-1; D uncertain. CDR3 nucleotide sequence: TGCAGCGTTGTCTGGGGTACTGAAGCTTTCTTT. Translated, it gives CSVVWGTEAFF.